These 13 T cell receptor beta chains originate from one sample sequenced in a study of blood T cell repertoires in COVID-19. Libraries were prepared by immunoSEQ multiplex PCR; TCRdb keeps only in-frame clonotypes and omits some of them. The sample carries roughly 670,000 clones, 75% to 90% recorded once. The sample taken for sequencing was peripheral blood. The receptors shown here come from a young woman with acute or convalescent COVID-19.

This clone was seen just once. J is TRBJ1-6 and V is TRBV19, with 8 positions matching TRBD1. The CDR3 extends over 15 amino acids. Germline V lookup: CDR1 LNHDA, CDR2 SQIVND (reference sequence). J gave up 14 bases and V 5 bases, and 14 bases lay outside the gene matches. DNA for the CDR3: TGTGCCAGTAGTGACCCAGGACAGGGCCCGAGGTCCCTCCACTTT. It specifies CASSDPGQGPRSLHF.

The chain has TRBV10-3 and TRBJ1-2; possible D gene TRBD1, 6 bases. This CDR3 is 13 amino acids long. V was pared by 6 bases and J by 3 bases, with 11 bases between. Germline V lookup: CDR1 ENHRY, CDR2 SYGVKD. The CDR3 region is CAISDRQDYGYTF. In nucleotides, the CDR3 is TGTGCCATCAGCGACAGGCAGGACTATGGCTACACCTTC.

This clone was recorded once. This chain connects TRBV11-1 to TRBJ2-1; 13 nucleotides match TRBD2. The CDR3 sequence is 16 residues long. CDR1 is SGHAT, CDR2 FQDESV, per germline (reference sequence). J lost 4 bases, V lost 4 bases, and 4 bases had no gene match. The CDR3 spells CASSYPGLAGYNEQFF. The CDR3 DNA is TGTGCCAGCAGCTATCCGGGACTAGCGGGATACAATGAGCAGTTCTTC.

The rearrangement joins TRBV19 to TRBJ1-5; D unresolved. This CDR3 spans 14 amino acids. The germline V gene has CDR1 LNHDA and CDR2 SQIVND (reference sequence). V lost 6 bases and J 6 bases, leaving 15 bases between the germline ends. The CDR3 DNA reads as TGTGCCAGTAGCCGCTGGGAGGCGGGTCAGCCCCAGCATTTT. Its translation is CASSRWEAGQPQHF.

This clone is a singleton in its sample. The chain combines TRBV24-1 with TRBJ1-2; 8 bases align to TRBD1. The CDR3 totals 14 residues. J lost 7 bases, V lost 3 bases, and 6 bases had no gene match. CDR1 and CDR2 (germline): KGHDR, SFDVKD. For the CDR3, the DNA is TGTGCCACCAGTGATCCCCGGACAGGGTTTGGCTACACCTTC. This codes for CATSDPRTGFGYTF.

The rearrangement uses TRBV19 and TRBJ1-6; D is possibly TRBD1 (6 bases). This CDR3 spans 9 amino acids. Germline CDR1 and CDR2: LNHDA and SQIVND (reference sequence). The CDR3 DNA sequence: TGTGCAGGGGGTTCACCCCTCCACTTT. Residues: CAGGSPLHF.

This rearrangement joins TRBV11-2 to TRBJ2-7; TRBD1 is a possible D gene (6 bases). The V end lost 5 bases, the J end lost 2 bases, and 13 bases lay between the germline ends. The CDR3 is 14 residues long. Germline CDR1 SGHAT, CDR2 FQNNGV. CDR3 sequence (DNA): TGTGCCAGCAGCCCCGGGACACTTACCTACGAGCAGTACTTC. It encodes CASSPGTLTYEQYF.

This clone has just one count. The chain joins TRBV28 to TRBJ1-5; unclear D gene. Germline CDR1 and CDR2: MDHEN and SYDVKM. The CDR3 is 14 amino acids. Trimming removed 1 base at V and 4 bases at J, with 8 bases between. For the CDR3, the DNA is TGTGCCAGCAGTTTATTAGATCGGAATCAGCCCCAGCATTTT. The encoded protein is CASSLLDRNQPQHF.

This chain joins TRBV14 and TRBJ1-2; D gene ambiguous. The CDR3 totals 13 residues. Trimming left V 1 base short and J 4 bases short, with 7 bases between. Germline-derived CDR1 and CDR2 are SGHDN and FVKESK. The CDR3 is CASSQGGSYGYTF. The CDR3 DNA follows: TGTGCCAGCAGCCAAGGTGGCTCCTATGGCTACACCTTC.

The rearrangement links TRBV10-3 to TRBJ1-5; D ambiguous. Germline loops: CDR1 ENHRY, CDR2 SYGVKD. This CDR3 is built from 14 residues. The germline V and J ends were trimmed by 3 bases and 1 base, with 7 bases remaining between them. CDR3 loop: CAISEDLSNQPQHF. For the CDR3, the DNA is TGTGCCATCAGTGAAGATCTAAGCAATCAGCCCCAGCATTTT.

This clone was seen only once. The V gene is TRBV7-9, the J gene TRBJ2-1; 7 positions agree with TRBD1. The CDR3 is 16 residues long. The germline CDR1 and CDR2 sequences are SEHNR and FQNEAQ (reference sequence). J gave up 5 bases and V 3 bases, and 10 bases lay outside the gene matches. The CDR3 protein is CASSFPRGRGHNEQFF. CDR3 DNA sequence: TGTGCCAGCAGCTTTCCGAGGGGGCGCGGACACAATGAGCAGTTCTTC.

This chain uses TRBV28 with TRBJ1-4; TRBD1 aligns across 7 bases. Trimming took 10 bases from V and 4 from J; bases not matched to a gene: 12. Germline V gene sequence: CDR1 MDHEN, CDR2 SYDVKM. The CDR3 spans 15 residues. The CDR3 loop is CATQFARGLNEKLFF. CDR3 DNA: TGTGCCACCCAGTTCGCGAGGGGGCTTAATGAAAAACTGTTTTTT. The entire variable domain, with the rest obtained from reference TRBV28 and TRBJ1-4, is as follows: DVKVTQSSRYLVKRTGEKVFLECVQDMDHENMFWYRQDPGLGLRLIYFSYDVKMKEKGDIPEGYSVSREKKERFSLILESASTNQTSMYLCATQFARGLNEKLFFGSGTQLSVL.

V and J are TRBV5-6 and TRBJ2-7, with a weak D call TRBD1 (5 bases). V gave up 3 bases and J gave up 6 bases, with 13 bases separating them. Per the germline V gene, CDR1 is SGHDT and CDR2 is YYEEEE. The CDR3 extends over 13 amino acids. This CDR3 reads CASSSGPGLEQYF. The CDR3 DNA is TGTGCCAGCAGCTCGGGTCCAGGGCTCGAGCAGTACTTC.